The clone carrying this TCR beta chain was observed a handful of times. Its antigen is undetermined. This record comes from a study of cytomegalovirus exposure and HLA in healthy donors. The PCR used 60 Vbeta and 13 Jbeta primers. Using immunoSEQ multiplex PCR, the repertoire was profiled, and TCRdb retains in-frame clones only, with some absent. The repertoire holds 110,000 or so clones, with around 77% as singletons. Study observations and caveats: In a later analysis, DRB1 alleles had the most associated TCRs; HLA-C alleles the fewest.

Source material: PBMCs. This receptor was taken from a man aged 50 to 59 in good health and CMV-seropositive.

CDR3 in amino acids: CASSQERYGNTEQYF. The CDR3 DNA is TGCGCCAGCAGCCAAGAACGATACGGGAATACCGAGCAGTACTTC. The chain is built from TRBV4-3 and TRBJ2-7; D is perhaps TRBD2 (5 bases). The CDR3 loop spans 15 amino acids. V lost 0 bases and J 6 bases, leaving 15 bases between the germline ends. Germline loops: CDR1 LGHNA, CDR2 YSLEER.